This TCR beta chain was captured in a study of OX40 agonist ivuxolimab in advanced cancers. On the study more broadly: It was permissible to have had prior anti-PD-1, anti-PD-L1 or anti-CTLA-4 therapy, and more than 30% had some. Of the patients, three showed partial responses, one with hepatocellular carcinoma and two with cutaneous melanoma.

V was clipped by 6 bases and J by 4 bases; unmatched bases: 4. This CDR3 region has 15 residues. Germline V CDR1 and CDR2: ENHRY, SYGVKD. The protocol was immunoSEQ multiplex PCR, while the TCRdb copy is restricted to in-frame clones and leaves out a portion. There are tens of thousands of clones in the sample; around nine tenths occur only once, and approximately 0.61% lies in the top ten. The source is an adult with an advanced solid tumor such as melanoma, head and neck, liver or kidney cancer. This chain uses TRBV10-3 with TRBJ2-3; 13 bases match TRBD2. The sequenced sample was CD4+ or CD8+ T cells sorted from blood, obtained in a trial of the OX40 agonist ivuxolimab. Here the CDR3 reads CAIRQGLAGPDTQYF. CDR3 nucleotide sequence: TGTGCCATCAGACAGGGACTAGCGGGACCAGATACGCAGTATTTT.